This TCR beta chain was sequenced in a study of blood T cell repertoires in COVID-19. On the study more broadly: Sources were T cells, B-cell-depleted T cells, or PBMCs; the material itself was cDNA or gDNA.

Using immunoSEQ multiplex PCR, the repertoire was profiled, and TCRdb retains in-frame clones only, with some absent. The table records more than 150,000 clones, 80% of them present only once. The CDR3 runs 14 residues. The V and J ends lost 5 bases and 3 bases, in that order; junction bases with no gene match: 5. Looked up from germline, CDR1 is SEHNR and CDR2 is FQNEAQ (reference sequence). Exposed enrollees encountered a COVID-19 case at some point within 2 weeks before study entry. The chain employs TRBV7-9 and TRBJ2-7; 9 bases match TRBD1. The sequenced material came from PBMCs or T cells enriched from blood (not recorded which). This sequence was found in a man in his fifties or sixties who had been exposed to COVID-19. CDR3 region: CASSRQGEFYEQYF. CDR3 nucleotides: TGTGCCAGCAGCAGACAGGGGGAGTTCTACGAGCAGTACTTC.